The clone carrying this T cell receptor beta chain occurred a few times. The antigen remains undetermined. A sample-barcoded 5' primer and a J-beta primer mix were used in a second PCR of about 7 to 12 cycles. Each sample provided no less than 2.5 million CDR3-containing paired-end reads. TCRdb re-called the 5' RACE reads with MiXCR, one entry per CDR3 protein. The sample shows around 1,500,000 distinct CDR3 sequences, around two fifths of them seen only once. These data belong to a study of blood T cells in healthy people across ages. Germline CDR1 and CDR2: MGHRA and YSYEKL. The CDR3 is 13 residues long. Trimming shortened V by 3 bases and J by 5 bases, and 8 bases separated the two germline ends. Each donor supplied roughly 9 milliliters of peripheral blood. Study-wide results and limits: Measured against age, TCR beta diversity per million T cells decreased in a roughly linear manner.

The origin of this receptor is a woman aged 18-30 years in good health. This sequence joins TRBV4-1 and TRBJ2-1, with D hard to call. Sample: blood. Here the CDR3 DNA reads TGCGCCAGCAGCCACGGGCCGAACAATGAGCAGTTCTTC. Translated, it gives CASSHGPNNEQFF.